The clone carrying this T cell receptor beta chain has a handful of counts. Per germline, CDR1 MGHDK and CDR2 SYGVNS. The CDR3 length is 18 residues. V gave up 4 bases and J gave up 5 bases; unmatched junction bases: 13. TCRalpha and TCRbeta libraries used 5'RACE with constant-segment primers and UMIs. TCRdb called the 5' RACE reads again in MiXCR, with one record for every CDR3 protein. In the table there are about 620,000 distinct CDR3 sequences, roughly 18% of which are singletons. The data were obtained in a study of T-cell memory formation after mild COVID-19. This rearrangement joins TRBV25-1 to TRBJ2-1; 11 bases agree with TRBD2. This TCR derives from an adult woman who had mild COVID-19 (a few samples of this study predate the infection). Cell type and time point are not known. What was sequenced was PBMCs or a T cell subset sorted from them (not recorded which). The CDR3 DNA is TGTGCCAGCAGTGGTTCCCACACTAGCGGGAGAGGAAACAATGAGCAGTTCTTC. Its protein is CASSGSHTSGRGNNEQFF.